A selection of T cell receptor beta chains follows, all from one sample in a study of T-cell reconstitution after alpha-beta-depleted transplantation in children. TCRdb processed the PCR reads anew with MiXCR; each CDR3 protein has one entry. Found here are approximately 98,000 distinct CDR3 sequences, 5.5% to 7% of them singletons; the top ten hold around 23%. Sequenced here: PBMCs, mostly from graft donor cells, sampled 360 days after TCRalphabeta/CD19-depleted stem cell transplant. These receptors all stem from a male patient aged 2-15 years who had a stem cell transplant for acute lymphoblastic leukemia, so the T cells may come from the graft donor. The CDR3 runs from the conserved cysteine through the conserved F or W. Fields, in order: V gene, CDR3 length, D gene, J gene, clone size, CDR3 protein, CDR3 DNA. The D gene is left open where the match is weak. Expanded clones get a size class; other rows say once, few or many, or leave the size out.

TRBV4-3	18	TRBD2	TRBJ2-3	many	CASSQDSPLAGSTDTQYF	TGCGCCAGCAGCCAAGATTCTCCACTAGCGGGGAGCACAGATACGCAGTATTTT
TRBV27	13	NA	TRBJ1-5	many	CASRGQSNQPQHF	TGTGCCAGCCGCGGACAGTCCAATCAGCCCCAGCATTTT
TRBV13	15	NA	TRBJ2-7	many	CASSLAEGGLYEQYF	TGTGCCAGCAGCTTAGCGGAGGGAGGTCTCTACGAGCAGTACTTC
TRBV4-2	15	NA	TRBJ1-1	few	CASSQDGASATEAFF	TGTGCCAGCAGCCAAGATGGAGCCTCGGCCACTGAAGCTTTCTTT
TRBV12-3/TRBV12-4	18	NA	TRBJ2-3	few	CASSFPPEGASPPDTQYF	TGTGCCAGCAGTTTCCCCCCAGAGGGAGCCTCTCCTCCAGATACGCAGTATTTT
TRBV28	15	TRBD1	TRBJ2-5	many	CASRYRGRVWETQYF	TGTGCCAGCAGATACAGGGGGCGCGTTTGGGAGACCCAGTACTTC
TRBV4-3	15	NA	TRBJ2-7	many	CASSQDSDRFYEQYF	TGCGCCAGCAGCCAAGACTCCGACAGGTTCTACGAGCAGTACTTC
TRBV14	16	NA	TRBJ2-1	NA	CASSQVSGSSYNEQFF	TGTGCCAGCAGCCAAGTCTCTGGGAGCTCCTACAATGAGCAGTTCTTC
TRBV20-1	13	NA	TRBJ1-5	many	CSAREALNQPQHF	TGCAGTGCCAGGGAAGCCCTCAATCAGCCCCAGCATTTT
TRBV25-1	13	TRBD1	TRBJ1-2	few	CAPRTGGEDGYTF	TGTGCCCCAAGGACAGGGGGCGAGGATGGCTACACCTTC
TRBV6-1	15	NA	TRBJ2-5	NA	CASSPPGMSPETQYF	TGTGCCAGCAGTCCCCCGGGAATGTCCCCAGAGACCCAGTACTTC
TRBV29-1	14	NA	TRBJ2-1	many	CSVFEAGTGHEQFF	TGCAGCGTCTTCGAGGCGGGCACAGGTCATGAGCAGTTCTTC
TRBV29-1	15	NA	TRBJ2-7	many	CSAMLRQGSSYEQYF	TGCAGCGCTATGTTGAGGCAGGGGAGCTCCTACGAGCAGTACTTC
TRBV10-3	16	NA	TRBJ1-2	many	CAISEPGRGILYGYTF	TGTGCCATCAGTGAGCCCGGACGGGGGATCCTCTATGGCTACACCTTC
TRBV2	15	TRBD2	TRBJ2-7	NA	CASTLTSVSSYEQYF	TGTGCCAGCACCTTGACTAGCGTCAGCTCCTACGAGCAGTACTTC
TRBV24-1	14	NA	TRBJ2-1	few	CATSTGGRANEQFF	TGTGCCACCAGTACGGGCGGCAGAGCCAATGAGCAGTTCTTC
TRBV9	13	NA	TRBJ1-3	few	CASSSTQGNTIYF	TGTGCCAGCAGCTCTACCCAAGGAAACACCATATATTTT
TRBV7-9	15	NA	TRBJ2-6	many	CASSRMDSGANVLTF	TGTGCCAGCAGCAGAATGGATTCTGGGGCCAACGTCCTGACTTTC
TRBV7-9	12	NA	TRBJ2-1	many	CASSWLGNEQFF	TGTGCCAGCAGCTGGCTAGGGAATGAGCAGTTCTTC
TRBV10-3	17	NA	TRBJ1-2	few	CAISESVSLPPDYGYTF	TGTGCCATCAGTGAGTCGGTCAGTCTACCACCAGACTATGGCTACACCTTC
TRBV6-2/TRBV6-3	14	TRBD1	TRBJ2-7	many	CASSSRQGPYEQYF	TGTGCCAGCAGTTCCCGACAGGGCCCCTACGAGCAGTACTTC
TRBV5-1	18	NA	TRBJ2-6	many	CASSLGLTDLSGANVLTF	TGCGCCAGCAGCTTGGGACTGACCGATCTTTCTGGGGCCAACGTCCTGACTTTC
TRBV5-6	16	NA	TRBJ1-1	few	CASTPKGRGQNTEAFF	TGTGCCAGCACGCCTAAAGGACGGGGACAGAACACTGAAGCTTTCTTT
TRBV20-1	18	TRBD2	TRBJ2-1	NA	CSASSGTSGFRSYNEQFF	TGCAGTGCTAGCTCCGGGACTAGCGGGTTTCGCTCCTACAATGAGCAGTTCTTC
TRBV3-1	16	NA	TRBJ1-2	NA	CASSQALSYVLYGYTF	TGTGCCAGCAGCCAAGCTCTGTCGTATGTCCTCTATGGCTACACCTTC
TRBV12-5	13	NA	TRBJ2-1	many	CASGKPPHNEQFF	TGTGCTAGTGGTAAGCCGCCCCATAATGAGCAGTTCTTC
TRBV20-1	15	NA	TRBJ2-1	many	CSADDGRSSYNEQFF	TGCAGTGCTGACGACGGCCGTAGCTCCTACAATGAGCAGTTCTTC
TRBV6-5	15	NA	TRBJ2-1	NA	CASSYFRTGLDEQFF	TGTGCCAGCAGTTACTTCCGGACTGGACTGGATGAGCAGTTCTTC
TRBV7-3	15	NA	TRBJ2-7	few	CASSLYGGPSYEQYF	TGTGCCAGCAGCTTATACGGCGGCCCCTCCTACGAGCAGTACTTC